The 27 T cell receptor beta chains given below trace back to one sample, sequenced in a study of PD-L1 blockade in urothelial cancer. The assay was immunoSEQ multiplex PCR, and TCRdb's table has in-frame clones only and misses some. The table lists about 63,000 clones, roughly 76% of them singletons. The time point is: pretreatment peripheral blood. Sequenced here: PBMCs, sampled around atezolizumab (anti-PD-L1) treatment. The origin of the receptors is a man in his 70s with urothelial cancer.

The chain links TRBV5-6 to TRBJ2-7, with 7 nucleotides matching TRBD1. Germline-derived CDR1 and CDR2 are SGHDT and YYEEEE. The CDR3 runs to 15 residues. The V gene end was trimmed by 4 bases and the J gene end by 1 base; junction bases not matched to a gene: 8. The chain's CDR3 is CASSPDRENSYEQYF. The CDR3, as DNA: TGTGCCAGCAGCCCCGACAGGGAGAATTCCTACGAGCAGTACTTC.

J is TRBJ1-1 and V is TRBV7-3, with D possibly matching TRBD1 (5 bases). This CDR3 comprises 13 residues. Trimming removed 5 bases at V and 4 bases at J, with 11 bases between. Germline V CDR1 and CDR2: SGHTA, FQGTGA. CDR3 protein: CASSPGLRTEAFF. The CDR3 DNA reads TGTGCCAGCAGCCCGGGACTACGCACTGAAGCTTTCTTT.

J is TRBJ2-1 and V is TRBV7-8, with 7 bases fitting TRBD2. Germline CDR1 and CDR2: SGHVS and FQNEAQ. This CDR3 comprises 14 residues. J gave up 9 bases and V 1 base, and 6 bases lay outside the gene matches. The CDR3, as DNA: TGTGCCAGCAGCTTAGAGGGCGGGGGTGCTGAGCAGTTCTTC. This codes for CASSLEGGGAEQFF.

J is TRBJ1-5 and V is TRBV7-2, with 11 nucleotides matching TRBD1. The V segment lost 1 base and the J segment 6 bases; nucleotides outside the gene matches: 2. The CDR3 sequence is 15 residues long. CDR1 and CDR2 from the germline V gene are SGHTA and FQGNSA. CDR3 bases: TGTGCCAGCAGCTTAGGGACAGGGGGCGGTCAGCCCCAGCATTTT. It yields the protein CASSLGTGGGQPQHF.

The J gene is TRBJ1-2, the V gene TRBV6-1, with 7 nucleotides matching TRBD1. The trim removed 6 bases at V and 2 bases at J, leaving 3 bases unmatched. The CDR3 is made up of 13 amino acids. The germline gives CDR1 MNHNS, CDR2 SASEGT. The CDR3 here is CASRGGQNYGYTF. The CDR3 coding sequence is TGTGCCAGCAGGGGGGGACAGAACTATGGCTACACCTTC.

The CDR3: CASSDAPGSRGTQYF. CDR3 DNA sequence: TGTGCCAGCAGTGACGCCCCGGGCTCGCGGGGTACCCAGTACTTC. This chain uses TRBV2 with TRBJ2-5; tentatively, D is TRBD2 (6 bases). V was shortened by 3 bases and J by 8 bases, with 19 bases between the two germline ends. CDR1 and CDR2 (germline): SNHLY, FYNNEI. This CDR3 is 15 amino acids long.

This chain links TRBV5-5 with TRBJ2-7, with a tentative D call TRBD2 (5 bases). The CDR3 loop spans 14 amino acids. V lost 5 bases and J lost 0, with 12 bases in between. CDR1 and CDR2 from the germline V gene are SGHKS and YYEKEE (reference sequence). CDR3 in amino acids: CASSTLDSSYEQYF. DNA of the CDR3: TGTGCCAGCAGTACACTGGACTCCTCCTACGAGCAGTACTTC.

This rearrangement joins TRBV7-8 to TRBJ1-1, with D perhaps matching TRBD1 (5 bases). Germline V gene sequence: CDR1 SGHVS, CDR2 FQNEAQ. This CDR3 spans 12 amino acids. V was cut by 7 bases and J by 5 bases, with 11 bases left in between. In DNA form, the CDR3 reads TGTGCCAGCAAGGGGCGGGGAACTGAAGCTTTCTTT. Translated: CASKGRGTEAFF.

The V and J genes are TRBV12-5 and TRBJ2-3, with 7 positions matching TRBD2. This CDR3 region has 16 residues. Germline values: CDR1 LGHNT, CDR2 FRNRAP. Trimming at V came to 5 bases and at J to 3 bases, leaving 11 bases not matched to a gene. The CDR3 here is CASGILASVTTDTQYF. In DNA form, the CDR3 reads TGTGCTAGTGGTATACTAGCGAGTGTGACTACAGATACGCAGTATTTT.

V is TRBV18 and J is TRBJ2-1; 9 nucleotides align to TRBD1. Losses at the gene ends were 2 bases for V and 7 bases for J; bases not matched to a gene: 12. The length of the CDR3 is 17 residues. Germline-derived CDR1 and CDR2 are KGHSH and LQKENI. The CDR3 DNA reads as TGTGCCAGCTCACCATGGGACAGGGAGAAGACTGGAAATGAGCAGTTCTTC. Translating gives CASSPWDREKTGNEQFF. The full variable domain, its missing parts supplied by reference TRBV18 and TRBJ2-1, is NAGVMQNPRHLVRRRGQEARLRCSPMKGHSHVYWYRQLPEEGLKFMVYLQKENIIDESGMPKERFSAEFPKEGPSILRIQQVVRGDSAAYFCASSPWDREKTGNEQFFGPGTRLTVL.

The gene calls are TRBV6-5 and TRBJ1-6; 10 bases fit TRBD1. Germline CDR1 and CDR2: MNHEY and SVGAGI. The CDR3 is 15 amino acids. Germline trimming cut 5 bases from V and 7 bases from J; bases unmatched to any gene: 5. CDR3 in DNA: TGTGCCAGCAGTCCGGGGACAGGGGAAAATTCACCCCTCCACTTT. Amino acids: CASSPGTGENSPLHF.

CDR3 amino acids: CASSFLALDYEQYF. The CDR3 nucleotides are TGTGCCAGCAGCTTCCTAGCGCTCGACTACGAGCAGTACTTC. This chain links TRBV5-5 with TRBJ2-7; perhaps TRBD2 as D (6 bases). Per germline, CDR1 SGHKS and CDR2 YYEKEE (reference sequence). V was trimmed by 2 bases and J by 3 bases, leaving 12 bases between them. The CDR3 contains 14 residues.

The chain is built from TRBV19 and TRBJ1-3, with 7 bases matching TRBD1. The ends lost 7 bases at V and 0 bases at J; junction bases unmatched: 12. Germline V CDR1 and CDR2: LNHDA, SQIVND (reference sequence). The CDR3 extends over 17 amino acids. For the CDR3, the DNA is TGTGCCAGTAAGGACGATCCGGGACAGTTCTCTGGAAACACCATATATTTT. This encodes CASKDDPGQFSGNTIYF.

This chain connects TRBV5-1 to TRBJ2-3; no clear D. The germline CDR1 and CDR2 sequences are SGHRS and YFSETQ. The CDR3 covers 15 residues. V shed 3 bases and J shed 0 bases, with 11 bases lying between them. The CDR3 loop reads CASSSYASSTDTQYF. DNA for the CDR3: TGCGCCAGCAGCTCGTACGCGAGCAGCACAGATACGCAGTATTTT.

This clone showed up just a few times. The J gene is TRBJ2-5, the V gene TRBV2, with TRBD1 as a possible D gene (5 bases). CDR1 and CDR2 from the germline V gene are SNHLY and FYNNEI. The CDR3 runs 13 residues. V lost 3 bases to trimming and J lost 5 bases, with 10 bases between them. The CDR3 region is CASSDSRAETQYF. The CDR3 bases are TGTGCCAGCAGTGACTCCAGGGCGGAGACCCAGTACTTC.

This chain uses TRBV7-2 with TRBJ2-7, with D unclear. Germline CDR1 SGHTA, CDR2 FQGNSA. V was cut by 4 bases and J by 6 bases, with 10 bases left in between. The CDR3 totals 12 residues. CDR3 sequence reads: CASSYGIGEQYF. Written as DNA, the CDR3 is TGTGCCAGCAGCTACGGTATCGGCGAGCAGTACTTC. Full variable domain (rest looked up from reference TRBV7-2 and TRBJ2-7): GAGVSQSPSNKVTEKGKDVELRCDPISGHTALYWYRQSLGQGLEFLIYFQGNSAPDKSGLPSDRFSAERTGGSVSTLTIQRTQQEDSAVYLCASSYGIGEQYFGPGTRLTVT.

The gene calls are TRBV10-2 and TRBJ2-1, with 11 bases fitting TRBD1. The CDR3 is 15 amino acids. J lost 2 bases, V lost 4 bases, and 1 base had no gene match. Germline V gives CDR1 WSHSY, CDR2 SAAADI. The CDR3 loop is CASSAGQGAYNEQFF. In nucleotides, the CDR3 is TGCGCCAGCAGTGCGGGACAGGGGGCCTACAATGAGCAGTTCTTC.

The V and J genes are TRBV7-2 and TRBJ2-7; a possible D gene is TRBD2 (6 bases). Germline values: CDR1 SGHTA, CDR2 FQGNSA. This CDR3 is 13 amino acids long. Trimming took off 6 bases at V and 3 bases at J, with 12 bases between the two ends. CDR3 residues: CASRAAGIYEQYF. In nucleotides, the CDR3 is TGTGCCAGCAGGGCGGCGGGGATCTACGAGCAGTACTTC. The full variable domain, with the rest looked up from reference TRBV7-2 and TRBJ2-7, is GAGVSQSPSNKVTEKGKDVELRCDPISGHTALYWYRQSLGQGLEFLIYFQGNSAPDKSGLPSDRFSAERTGGSVSTLTIQRTQQEDSAVYLCASRAAGIYEQYFGPGTRLTVT.

V is TRBV2 and J is TRBJ2-7; 10 positions agree with TRBD1. The CDR3 covers 14 residues. The germline CDR1 and CDR2 sequences are SNHLY and FYNNEI. The trim removed 2 bases at V and 3 bases at J, leaving 1 base unmatched. The CDR3 DNA sequence: TGTGCCAGCAGTGAAAGGGACAGGGGCTACGAGCAGTACTTC. Translation: CASSERDRGYEQYF.

The V gene is TRBV6-5, the J gene TRBJ1-2; the D gene is possibly TRBD1 (6 bases). V gave up 4 bases and J gave up 7 bases, with 16 bases separating them. The CDR3 contains 14 residues. CDR1 is MNHEY and CDR2 is SVGAGI in the germline V gene. CDR3 in amino acids: CASSSPPQGGGYTF. In DNA, the CDR3 is TGTGCCAGCAGTTCCCCGCCACAGGGCGGTGGCTACACCTTC.

The rearrangement uses TRBV19 and TRBJ1-1; the D gene is possibly TRBD1 (6 bases). Trimming took 3 bases from V and 10 from J, leaving 12 bases between them. CDR3 size: 12 residues. Per the germline V gene, CDR1 is LNHDA and CDR2 is SQIVND (reference sequence). CDR3 sequence (DNA): TGTGCCAGTAGTATTCGAGAGGGGGTAGCTTTCTTT. It specifies CASSIREGVAFF.

The chain combines TRBV2 with TRBJ2-1; 10 bases line up with TRBD2. The V gene end was trimmed by 7 bases and the J gene end by 8 bases; junction bases not matched to a gene: 8. Per the germline V gene, CDR1 is SNHLY and CDR2 is FYNNEI. The CDR3 is 14 amino acids. CDR3 coding DNA: TGTGCCAGCAAGCGGGAGGGGCGGTCAGATGAGCAGTTCTTC. It yields the protein CASKREGRSDEQFF.

This rearrangement joins TRBV19 to TRBJ1-1, with D perhaps matching TRBD1 (5 bases). The CDR3 is 15 amino acids. Germline-derived CDR1 and CDR2 are LNHDA and SQIVND (reference sequence). The V gene lost 4 bases and the J gene lost 1 base, with 13 bases spanning the gap. This CDR3 reads CASSRMDTPNTEAFF. CDR3 DNA: TGTGCCAGTAGTAGAATGGACACTCCGAACACTGAAGCTTTCTTT.

The chain links TRBV7-8 to TRBJ1-4; D unresolved. This CDR3 comprises 13 residues. The V and J ends lost 1 base and 4 bases respectively, with 4 bases between them. In germline, CDR1 is SGHVS, CDR2 FQNEAQ. CDR3 nucleotides: TGTGCCAGCAGCTTAGGTCGTAATGAAAAACTGTTTTTT. Protein: CASSLGRNEKLFF. The full variable domain, with the rest looked up from reference TRBV7-8 and TRBJ1-4, is GAGVSQSPRYKVAKRGQDVALRCDPISGHVSLFWYQQALGQGPEFLTYFQNEAQLDKSGLPSDRFFAERPEGSVSTLKIQRTQQEDSAVYLCASSLGRNEKLFFGSGTQLSVL.

The CDR3 loop reads CASSGTGGSNYGYTF. Written as DNA, the CDR3 is TGTGCCAGCAGTGGCACAGGGGGGAGTAACTATGGCTACACCTTC. V and J are TRBV27 and TRBJ1-2, with TRBD1 matching 8 bases. Trimming cost V 5 bases and J 1 base; bases outside gene matches: 6. Germline CDR1 is MNHEY and CDR2 is SMNVEV (reference sequence). This CDR3 is 15 amino acids long.

The J gene is TRBJ1-4, the V gene TRBV7-2; 7 positions match TRBD1. Trimming removed 4 bases from V and 5 bases from J; junction bases left unmatched: 7. Per germline, CDR1 SGHTA and CDR2 FQGNSA. This CDR3 is 15 amino acids long. CDR3 nucleotide sequence: TGTGCCAGCAGCTCGCGGGACAGTGAGAATGAAAAACTGTTTTTT. Protein sequence: CASSSRDSENEKLFF.

This chain uses TRBV25-1 with TRBJ1-2, with a possible D match to TRBD1 (5 bases). The germline V gene has CDR1 MGHDK and CDR2 SYGVNS. The CDR3 has 13 amino acids. Trimming pared 4 bases from V and 2 bases from J, leaving 8 bases between. The CDR3 DNA sequence: TGTGCCAGCAGTGCCGACAGAAACTATGGCTACACCTTC. Protein: CASSADRNYGYTF.